This T cell receptor (beta chain) originates from a study of OX40 agonist ivuxolimab in advanced cancers. Germline loops: CDR1 SGHRS, CDR2 YFSETQ. This CDR3 is built from 16 residues. V shed 2 bases and J 4 bases; nucleotides not matched to a gene: 6. The table came from immunoSEQ multiplex PCR; TCRdb's copy has only in-frame clones and leaves some out. The table shows approximately 70,000 clones, with about four fifths occurring only once. Exclusion of a patient followed from autoimmune disease history or systemic immunosuppression. This sequence originates from an adult with an advanced solid tumor such as melanoma, head and neck, liver or kidney cancer. The specimen comprised CD4+ or CD8+ T cells sorted from blood, sampled in a trial of the OX40 agonist ivuxolimab. The chain joins TRBV5-1 to TRBJ2-2; 9 nucleotides agree with TRBD2. CDR3 sequence: CASSFSGGPVTGELFF. The CDR3 DNA reads TGCGCCAGCAGCTTCAGCGGGGGGCCGGTCACCGGGGAGCTGTTTTTT.